Sequencing of this T cell receptor (beta chain) was carried out in a study of blood T cell repertoires in COVID-19. Across the study: COVID-19 samples, acute and convalescent, were from the United States, Italy and Spain. T cells, B-cell-depleted T cells, or PBMCs supplied cDNA or gDNA.

Original methodology: Amplification with reference gene primers provided the estimates of nucleated cell counts. Generated by immunoSEQ multiplex PCR, the TCRdb table keeps only in-frame clones and is missing some. V and J calls and clone size are given by that table; D and trimming were obtained from the DNA. This table has about 68,000 clones, 86% appearing once. This clone has a count of ten or more. What was sequenced was peripheral blood. The receptor was derived from a man aged 25 to 40 with acute or convalescent COVID-19.

The chain's CDR3 is CASSGTDSYEQYF. CDR3 sequence (DNA): TGTGCCAGCAGCGGTACCGACAGCTACGAGCAGTACTTC. This chain joins TRBV9 and TRBJ2-7; tentatively, D is TRBD1 (5 bases). Germline CDR1 is SGDLS and CDR2 is YYNGEE. CDR3 size: 13 residues. Between the trimmed V and J ends, which lost 3 bases and 3 bases, there was a span of 10 bases.